This T cell receptor (beta chain) originates from a study of PD-L1 blockade in urothelial cancer. Study-wide context: Male sex and bladder-origin urothelial cancer characterized about 85% of the roughly 30 patients. Blood analysis occurred 3 weeks (second dose) and 6 weeks after treatment start.

Regarding time point: pretreatment peripheral blood. Here immunoSEQ multiplex PCR was the method, and the copy in TCRdb shows in-frame clones only, minus some. The sample records tens of thousands of clones, around 83% being singletons. CDR1 is SGHRS and CDR2 is YFSETQ in the germline V gene. CDR3 length equals 13 residues. J was trimmed by 3 bases and V by 4 bases; bases with no gene match: 3. Sequencing used PBMCs, obtained around atezolizumab (anti-PD-L1) treatment. The V and J genes are TRBV5-1 and TRBJ2-7; 8 bases line up with TRBD1. This clonotype originated in a woman in her 70s with urothelial cancer. For the CDR3, the DNA is TGCGCCAGCAGCCGGGACAGGAGCTACGAGCAGTACTTC. This encodes CASSRDRSYEQYF.